This T cell receptor (beta chain) was captured by sequencing in a study of T cells in Graves' hyperthyroidism and ophthalmopathy. General observations from the study: Blood also contained most expanded thyroid clonotypes above 0.001.

Enrolled ophthalmopathy patients presented with a Clinical Activity Score of at least 3, a NOSPECS grade of at least 4, and disease duration under 3 months. Uncontrolled infection, other autoimmune disease, pregnancy and lactation each barred patients from inclusion. Clinicians diagnosed patients from clinical symptoms, serum thyroxine and TRAb, thyroid ultrasound and orbital computed tomography. RNA transcripts provided the source from which TCR beta CDR3 regions were amplified. With the HTBI primer set, the TCR CDR3 went through a first round of RT-PCR. TCRdb itself ran the multiplex PCR reads through MiXCR, one entry per CDR3 protein. Of around 610,000 distinct CDR3 sequences listed, about 15% are singletons. Many counts were recorded for this clonotype. Its antigen is currently unknown. The CDR3 covers 12 residues. The V end was cut by 5 bases, the J end by 3 bases, with 7 bases between. The germline gives CDR1 SQVTM, CDR2 ANQGSEA.

The clonotype comes from a woman between 40 and 50 years old with Graves' ophthalmopathy. The V call is TRBV29-1, the J call TRBJ2-2; D remains ambiguous. Input material: blood. This CDR3 reads CSVNPDTGELFF. The CDR3 DNA reads as TGCAGCGTTAACCCGGACACCGGGGAGCTGTTTTTT.